These T cell receptor beta chains were read from a single sample in a study of T cell changes during pregnancy in multiple sclerosis. The repertoire was sequenced with immunoSEQ multiplex PCR; TCRdb's copy has only in-frame clones and lacks some. The data show some 38,000 clones, about 90% seen once. This specimen was CD4+ T cells from peripheral blood mononuclear cells, taken in the second trimester of pregnancy. The receptors originated from a female donor in good health, enrolled as a control in a pregnancy study. The conserved cysteine and the conserved F or W are not part of the CDR3 here.

V gene: TRBV7-2; CDR3 protein: ASSAIRVEAF
V gene: TRBV18; CDR3 protein: ASSLLQGDGTEAF
V gene: TRBV28; CDR3 protein: ASSLGLEAF
V gene: TRBV9; CDR3 protein: ASSVGGSSGLYEQY
V gene: TRBV4-1; CDR3 protein: ASSQDAPGVHGYT
V gene: TRBV18; CDR3 protein: ASSPPLTGGPNVLT
V gene: TRBV15; CDR3 protein: ATSEGLNTEAF
V gene: TRBV7-3; CDR3 protein: ATLAGGTGELF
V gene: TRBV5-1; CDR3 protein: ASSKTGEAF
V gene: TRBV9; CDR3 protein: ASSVVASGFAGELF
V gene: TRBV4-2; CDR3 protein: ASSQGQGVTGANVLT
V gene: TRBV11-1; CDR3 protein: ASSPRGTYNSPLH
V gene: TRBV7-9; CDR3 protein: ASSLVGTVGELF
V gene: TRBV7-2; CDR3 protein: ASSLAQAFGELF
V gene: TRBV25-1; CDR3 protein: ASSESAGNYGYT
V gene: TRBV27; CDR3 protein: ASSSSRDSVVSQY
V gene: TRBV6-6; CDR3 protein: ASREGGGYEQY
V gene: TRBV5-4; CDR3 protein: ASSLSGHVNEKLF
V gene: TRBV7-2; CDR3 protein: ASSPMRDLYNEQF
V gene: TRBV10-3; CDR3 protein: ASGVSYEQY
V gene: TRBV4-1; CDR3 protein: ASSQADMGLSTGELF
V gene: TRBV27; CDR3 protein: ASSPGTDTQY
V gene: TRBV5-1; CDR3 protein: ASSRDYEYTEAF
V gene: TRBV7-2; CDR3 protein: ASTRTGRGDNEQF
V gene: TRBV12-5; CDR3 protein: ASKNVRGYT
V gene: TRBV15; CDR3 protein: ATSRPGKNTYEQY
V gene: TRBV18; CDR3 protein: ASSLSGERSPLH
V gene: TRBV28; CDR3 protein: ASSFLSAGGGNTIY
V gene: TRBV28; CDR3 protein: ASIQSPGQGPDTQY
V gene: TRBV10-3; CDR3 protein: AISEAAGGNQPQH
V gene: TRBV30; CDR3 protein: AWSGGLFATDTQY
V gene: TRBV15; CDR3 protein: ATSREGLRYQETQY
V gene: TRBV9; CDR3 protein: ASSQPLQGAYGYT
V gene: TRBV4-2; CDR3 protein: ASSRSGTTFSYEQY
V gene: TRBV20-1; CDR3 protein: SAAANYGYT
V gene: TRBV5-1; CDR3 protein: ASSGGLAGSYNEQF
V gene: TRBV5-1; CDR3 protein: ASRRAGGSETQY
V gene: TRBV7-2; CDR3 protein: ASSLDSRDTDTQY
V gene: TRBV11-2; CDR3 protein: ASSSRTGGTYTEAF
V gene: TRBV7-2; CDR3 protein: ASSISGASTDTQY
V gene: TRBV4-1; CDR3 protein: ASTLLPGQVLRDTEAF